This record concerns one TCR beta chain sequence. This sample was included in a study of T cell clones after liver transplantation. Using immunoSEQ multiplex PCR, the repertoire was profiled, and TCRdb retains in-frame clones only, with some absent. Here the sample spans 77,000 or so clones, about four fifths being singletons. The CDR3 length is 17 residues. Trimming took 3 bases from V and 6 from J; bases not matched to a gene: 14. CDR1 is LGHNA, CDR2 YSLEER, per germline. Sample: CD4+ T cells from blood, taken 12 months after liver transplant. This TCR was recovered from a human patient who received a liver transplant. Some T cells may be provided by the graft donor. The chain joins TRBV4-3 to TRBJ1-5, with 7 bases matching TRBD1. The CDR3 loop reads CASSQSKVGTVGQPQHF. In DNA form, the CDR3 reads TGCGCCAGCAGCCAGTCAAAAGTGGGGACAGTGGGTCAGCCCCAGCATTTT.